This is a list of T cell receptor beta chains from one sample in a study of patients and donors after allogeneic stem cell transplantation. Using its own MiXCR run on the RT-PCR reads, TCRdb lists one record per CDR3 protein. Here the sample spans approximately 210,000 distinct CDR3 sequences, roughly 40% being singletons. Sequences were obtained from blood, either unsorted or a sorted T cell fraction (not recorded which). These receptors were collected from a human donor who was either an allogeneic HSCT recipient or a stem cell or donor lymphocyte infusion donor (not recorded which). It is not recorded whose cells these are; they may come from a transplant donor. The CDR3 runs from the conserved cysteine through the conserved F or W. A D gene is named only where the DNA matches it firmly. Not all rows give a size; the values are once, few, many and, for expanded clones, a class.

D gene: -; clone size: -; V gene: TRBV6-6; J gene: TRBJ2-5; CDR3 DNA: TGTGCCAGCAGCAAAGCGGGAGAGACCCAGTACTTC; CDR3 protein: CASSKAGETQYF
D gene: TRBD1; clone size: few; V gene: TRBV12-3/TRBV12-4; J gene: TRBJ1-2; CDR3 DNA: TGTGCCAGCAGTTTAGCGGCAGGGGGGGATGGCTACACCTTC; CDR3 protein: CASSLAAGGDGYTF
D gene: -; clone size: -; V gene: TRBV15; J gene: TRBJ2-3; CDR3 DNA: TGTGCCACCAGCAGAGATAGAGGGGACACAGATACGCAGTATTTT; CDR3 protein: CATSRDRGDTDTQYF
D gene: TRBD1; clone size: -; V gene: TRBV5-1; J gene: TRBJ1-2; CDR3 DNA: TGCGCCAGCAGCTTCCCGACAGGGGATGGCTACACCTTC; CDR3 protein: CASSFPTGDGYTF
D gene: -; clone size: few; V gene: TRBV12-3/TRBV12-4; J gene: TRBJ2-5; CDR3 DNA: TGTGCCAGCAGACCAGACAGAAACCAAGAGACCCAGTACTTC; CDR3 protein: CASRPDRNQETQYF
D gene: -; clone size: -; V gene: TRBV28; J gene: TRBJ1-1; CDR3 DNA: TGTGCCAGCAGGTTCGGTCCCACTGAAGCTTTCTTT; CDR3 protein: CASRFGPTEAFF
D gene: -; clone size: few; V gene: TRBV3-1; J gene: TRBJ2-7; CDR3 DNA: TGTGCCAGCAGCCAGACTAGGAAGAGCTACGAGCAGTACTTC; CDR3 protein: CASSQTRKSYEQYF
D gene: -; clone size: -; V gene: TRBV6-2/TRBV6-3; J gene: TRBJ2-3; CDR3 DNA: TGTGCCAGCAGTTACGACTTCCGGACTAGCACAGATACGCAGTATTTT; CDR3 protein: CASSYDFRTSTDTQYF
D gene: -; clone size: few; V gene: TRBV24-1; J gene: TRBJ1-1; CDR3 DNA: TGTGCCACCGCGGGGTCGGACACTGAAGCTTTCTTT; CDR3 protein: CATAGSDTEAFF
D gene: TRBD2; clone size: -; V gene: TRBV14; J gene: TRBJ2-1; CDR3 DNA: TGTGCCAGCAGCCAAGCAGCGGGACTAGCGGGAGGTCAGGAGTTCTTC; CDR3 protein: CASSQAAGLAGGQEFF
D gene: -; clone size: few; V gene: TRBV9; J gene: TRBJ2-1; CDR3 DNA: TGTGCCAGCAGCGACCTTACATATGAGCAGTTCTTC; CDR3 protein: CASSDLTYEQFF